The text below deals with one TCR beta chain. Its antigen remains unidentified. A read error may explain this, as a much larger clone is one base away. Stated time point: persistent/refractory GD, antithyroid drugs over 5 years with positive TRAb. From RNA extracted from PBMCs, the TCR library was made. Patients came through an endocrinology department, and that department was in Xi'an, China. In building TCR beta libraries, iRepertoire HTBI primers were used together with Arm-PCR of CDR3 regions. Original processing methods: Sample data revealed roughly 62 TRBV and roughly 13 TRBJ segments. One entry per CDR3 protein results from TCRdb running MiXCR on the multiplex PCR reads. In this record, the V and J calls reflect TCRdb's handling and not the investigators' own analysis. Found here are 430,000 or so distinct CDR3 sequences, around 20% of them singletons; the top ten hold roughly an eighth. Looked up from germline, CDR1 is ENHRY and CDR2 is SYGVKD. V was pared by 5 bases and J by 4 bases, with 5 bases between. The CDR3 covers 12 residues.

This specimen comes from a study of regulatory T cells in long-lasting Graves disease. Overall study results and limits: Persistent Graves' disease cases displayed lower TCR diversity than newly diagnosed ones.

The V and J genes are TRBV10-3 and TRBJ2-2; no clear D gene. This TCR came from a female donor with Graves disease. This specimen consisted of peripheral blood mononuclear cells (PBMCs), obtained when the disease was refractory, from a patient treated with antithyroid drugs. For the CDR3, the DNA is TGTGCCATCAGTCCTACCACCGGGGAGCTGTTTTTT. This codes for CAISPTTGELFF.